In its sample, the clone carrying this T cell receptor beta chain was seen a few times. Its specificity is not known. Ipilimumab CTLA-4 blockade and focal radiation were given to patients with chemo-refractory metastatic non-small-cell lung cancer. This record belongs to a study of radiotherapy plus CTLA-4 blockade in lung cancer. Background on the study: In 18% of patients, objective responses were seen; around 31% had disease control.

Clones were sequenced by immunoSEQ multiplex PCR, and TCRdb holds only the in-frame ones, with some missing. The table includes 45,000 to 60,000 clones, 79% detected once. CDR1 is LNHDA and CDR2 is SQIVND in the germline V gene (reference sequence). V shed 6 bases and J shed 0 bases, with 15 bases lying between them. The CDR3 covers 16 residues. Points from the study as a whole: Blood-borne expansion of tumor-derived TCR clones followed radiotherapy plus ipilimumab. Reports identified early blood T cell clone dynamics, with interferon-beta, as the best response predictor.

The sample in question was peripheral blood, obtained from a patient treated with radiotherapy plus ipilimumab. The V gene is TRBV19, the J gene TRBJ2-4; a weak D match, TRBD2 (5 bases). This clonotype was sampled from a human donor with non-small cell lung cancer who had a complete response to radiotherapy plus ipilimumab. The CDR3 is CASRNGRDLAKNIQYF. Here the CDR3 DNA reads TGTGCCAGTAGGAATGGACGGGATTTAGCCAAAAACATTCAGTACTTC.